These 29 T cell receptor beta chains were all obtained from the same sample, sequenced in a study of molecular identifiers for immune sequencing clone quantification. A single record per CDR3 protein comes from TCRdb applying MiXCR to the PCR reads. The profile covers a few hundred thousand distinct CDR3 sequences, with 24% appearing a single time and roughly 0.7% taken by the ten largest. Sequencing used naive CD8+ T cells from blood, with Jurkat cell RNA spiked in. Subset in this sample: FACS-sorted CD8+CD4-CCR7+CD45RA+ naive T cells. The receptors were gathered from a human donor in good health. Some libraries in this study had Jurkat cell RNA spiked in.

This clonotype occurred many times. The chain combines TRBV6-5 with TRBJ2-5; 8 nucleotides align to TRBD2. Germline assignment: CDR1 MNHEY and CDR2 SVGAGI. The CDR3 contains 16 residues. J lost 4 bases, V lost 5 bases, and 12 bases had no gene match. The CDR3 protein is CASSEGRGLARETQYF. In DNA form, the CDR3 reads TGTGCCAGCAGTGAGGGCCGAGGACTAGCCCGAGAGACCCAGTACTTC.

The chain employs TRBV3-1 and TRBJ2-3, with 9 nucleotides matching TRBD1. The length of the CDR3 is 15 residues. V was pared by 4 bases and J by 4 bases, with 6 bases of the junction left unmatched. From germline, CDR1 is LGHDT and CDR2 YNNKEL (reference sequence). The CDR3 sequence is CASSPRDRVADTQYF. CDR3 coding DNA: TGTGCCAGCAGCCCCCGGGACAGGGTGGCAGATACGCAGTATTTT.

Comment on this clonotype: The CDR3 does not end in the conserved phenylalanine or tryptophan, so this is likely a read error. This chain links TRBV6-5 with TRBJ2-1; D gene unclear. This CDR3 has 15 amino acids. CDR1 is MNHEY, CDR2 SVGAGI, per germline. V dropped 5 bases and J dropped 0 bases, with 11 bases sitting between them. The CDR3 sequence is CASSPDPSSYNEQFS. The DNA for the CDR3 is TGTGCCAGCAGTCCGGATCCGAGCTCCTACAATGAGCAGTTCTCC.

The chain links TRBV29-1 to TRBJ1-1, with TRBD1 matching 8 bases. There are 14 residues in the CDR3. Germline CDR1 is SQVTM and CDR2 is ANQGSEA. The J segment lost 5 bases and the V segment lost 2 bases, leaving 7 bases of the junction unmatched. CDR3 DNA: TGCAGCGTTGAACCCCAGGGGGCTTATACTGAAGCTTTCTTT. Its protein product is CSVEPQGAYTEAFF.

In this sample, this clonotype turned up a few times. Here the CDR3 DNA reads TGTGCCAGCAGCTTAAGGAGGTCTGGGGCCAACGTCCTGACTTTC. This translates into CASSLRRSGANVLTF. The chain couples TRBV11-1 to TRBJ2-6, with D tentatively TRBD2 (5 bases). The V gene lost 2 bases and the J gene lost 1 base, with 6 bases spanning the gap. The CDR3 contains 15 residues. Germline CDR1 and CDR2: SGHAT and FQDESV (reference sequence). Looking up the rest from reference TRBV11-1 and TRBJ2-6 gives the full variable domain: EAEVAQSPRYKITEKSQAVAFWCDPISGHATLYWYRQILGQGPELLVQFQDESVVDDSQLPKDRFSAERLKGVDSTLKIQPAELGDSAMYLCASSLRRSGANVLTFGAGSRLTVL.

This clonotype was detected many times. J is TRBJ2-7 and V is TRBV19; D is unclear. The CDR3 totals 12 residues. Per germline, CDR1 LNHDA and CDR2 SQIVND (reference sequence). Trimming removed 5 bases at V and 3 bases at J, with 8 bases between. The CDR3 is CASSSGYYEQYF. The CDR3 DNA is TGTGCCAGTAGTTCTGGATACTACGAGCAGTACTTC.

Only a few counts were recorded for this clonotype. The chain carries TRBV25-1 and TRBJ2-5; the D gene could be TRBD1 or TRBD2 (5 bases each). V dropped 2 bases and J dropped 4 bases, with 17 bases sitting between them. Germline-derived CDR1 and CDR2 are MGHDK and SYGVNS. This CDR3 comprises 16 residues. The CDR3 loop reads CASSERDAAPAETQYF. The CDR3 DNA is TGTGCCAGCAGTGAACGGGACGCCGCTCCAGCAGAGACCCAGTACTTC. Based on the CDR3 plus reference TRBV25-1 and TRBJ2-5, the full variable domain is EADIYQTPRYLVIGTGKKITLECSQTMGHDKMYWYQQDPGMELHLIHYSYGVNSTEKGDLSSESTVSRIRTEHFPLTLESARPSHTSQYLCASSERDAAPAETQYFGPGTRLLVL.

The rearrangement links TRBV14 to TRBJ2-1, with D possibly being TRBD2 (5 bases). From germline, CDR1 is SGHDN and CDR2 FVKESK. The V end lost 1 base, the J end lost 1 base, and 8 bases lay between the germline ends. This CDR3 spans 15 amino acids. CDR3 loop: CASSQVGVSYNEQFF. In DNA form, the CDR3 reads TGTGCCAGCAGCCAAGTCGGGGTTTCCTACAATGAGCAGTTCTTC.

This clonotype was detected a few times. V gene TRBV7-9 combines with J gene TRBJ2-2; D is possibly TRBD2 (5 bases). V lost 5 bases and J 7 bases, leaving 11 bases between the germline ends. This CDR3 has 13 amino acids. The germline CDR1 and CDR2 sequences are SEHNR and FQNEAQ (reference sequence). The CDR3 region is CASSDGMGGELFF. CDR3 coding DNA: TGTGCCAGCAGCGACGGGATGGGCGGGGAGCTGTTTTTT.

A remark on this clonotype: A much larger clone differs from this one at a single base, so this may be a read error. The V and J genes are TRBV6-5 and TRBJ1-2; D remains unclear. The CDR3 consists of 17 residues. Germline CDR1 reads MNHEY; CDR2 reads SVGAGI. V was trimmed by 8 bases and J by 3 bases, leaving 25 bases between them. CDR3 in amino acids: CASCPQLGGNRYYGYTF. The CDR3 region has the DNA TGTGCCAGCTGCCCCCAACTGGGAGGGAACCGCTACTATGGCTACACCTTC.

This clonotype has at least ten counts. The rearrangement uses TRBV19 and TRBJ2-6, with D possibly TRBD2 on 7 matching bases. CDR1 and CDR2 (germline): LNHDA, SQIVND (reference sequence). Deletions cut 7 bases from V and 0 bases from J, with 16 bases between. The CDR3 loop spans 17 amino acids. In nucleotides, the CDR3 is TGTGCCAGTACAAGGCGGGGGCATAGCTCTGGGGCCAACGTCCTGACTTTC. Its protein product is CASTRRGHSSGANVLTF.

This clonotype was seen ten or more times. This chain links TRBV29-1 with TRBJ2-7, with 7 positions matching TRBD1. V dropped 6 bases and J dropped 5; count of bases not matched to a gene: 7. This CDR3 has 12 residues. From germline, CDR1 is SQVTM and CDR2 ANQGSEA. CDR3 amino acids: CSVGTANHEQYF. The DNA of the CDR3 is TGCAGCGTCGGGACAGCCAACCACGAGCAGTACTTC.

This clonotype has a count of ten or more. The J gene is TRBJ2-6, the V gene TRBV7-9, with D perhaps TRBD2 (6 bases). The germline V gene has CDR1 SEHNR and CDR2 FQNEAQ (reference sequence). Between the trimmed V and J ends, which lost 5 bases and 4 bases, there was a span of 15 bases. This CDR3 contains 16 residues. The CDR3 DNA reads TGTGCCAGCAGCCCCCGGGGGAGATCCGGGGCCAACGTCCTGACTTTC. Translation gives CASSPRGRSGANVLTF. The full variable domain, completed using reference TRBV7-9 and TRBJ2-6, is DTGVSQNPRHKITKRGQNVTFRCDPISEHNRLYWYRQTLGQGPEFLTYFQNEAQLEKSRLLSDRFSAERPKGSFSTLEIQRTEQGDSAMYLCASSPRGRSGANVLTFGAGSRLTVL.

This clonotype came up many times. This chain's CDR3 is CASSMEGEETQYF. CDR3 sequence (DNA): TGTGCCAGTAGTATGGAAGGGGAAGAGACCCAGTACTTC. V and J are TRBV19 and TRBJ2-5, with D perhaps TRBD1 (5 bases). Germline assignment: CDR1 LNHDA and CDR2 SQIVND (reference sequence). The CDR3 has 13 amino acids. V lost 3 bases, J lost 3 bases, and 8 bases lay in between.

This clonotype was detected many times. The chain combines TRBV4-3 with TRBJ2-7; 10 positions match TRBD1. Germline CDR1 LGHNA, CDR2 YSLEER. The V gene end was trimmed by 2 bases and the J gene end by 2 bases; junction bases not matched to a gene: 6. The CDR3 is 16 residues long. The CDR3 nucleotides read TGCGCCAGCAGCCAACACCGGACAGGGGGAACCTACGAGCAGTACTTC. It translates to CASSQHRTGGTYEQYF.

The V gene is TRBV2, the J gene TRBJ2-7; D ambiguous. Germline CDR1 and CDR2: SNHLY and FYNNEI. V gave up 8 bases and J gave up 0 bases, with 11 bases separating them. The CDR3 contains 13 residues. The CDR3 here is CASVRAHSYEQYF. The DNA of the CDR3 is TGTGCCAGCGTACGGGCCCACTCCTACGAGCAGTACTTC.

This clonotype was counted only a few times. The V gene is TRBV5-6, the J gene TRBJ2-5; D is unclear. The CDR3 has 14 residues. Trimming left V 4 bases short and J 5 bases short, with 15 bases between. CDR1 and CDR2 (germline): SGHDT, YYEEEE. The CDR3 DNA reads TGTGCCAGCAGCCAAGCCTTTACCCAGGAGACCCAGTACTTC. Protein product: CASSQAFTQETQYF.

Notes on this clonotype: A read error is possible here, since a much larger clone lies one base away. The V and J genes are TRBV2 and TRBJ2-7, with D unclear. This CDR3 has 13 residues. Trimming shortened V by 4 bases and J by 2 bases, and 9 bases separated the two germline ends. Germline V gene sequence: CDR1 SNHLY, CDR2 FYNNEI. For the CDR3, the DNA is TGTGCCAGCAGTGTCGAGGTCCCCTACGAGCAGTACTTC. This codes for CASSVEVPYEQYF.

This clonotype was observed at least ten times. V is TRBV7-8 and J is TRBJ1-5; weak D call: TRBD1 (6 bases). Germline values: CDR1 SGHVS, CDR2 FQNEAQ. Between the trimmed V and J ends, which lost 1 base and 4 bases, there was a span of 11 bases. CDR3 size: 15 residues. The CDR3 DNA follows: TGTGCCAGCAGCTTAGAACAGGGAATAAATCAGCCCCAGCATTTT. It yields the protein CASSLEQGINQPQHF.

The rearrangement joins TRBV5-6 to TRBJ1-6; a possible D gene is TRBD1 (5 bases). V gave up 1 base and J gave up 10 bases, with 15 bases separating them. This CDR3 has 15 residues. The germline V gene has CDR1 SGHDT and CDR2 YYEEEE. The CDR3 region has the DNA TGTGCCAGCAGCTTGTCCTGGGGGGTTGCATCACCCCTCCACTTT. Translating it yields CASSLSWGVASPLHF.

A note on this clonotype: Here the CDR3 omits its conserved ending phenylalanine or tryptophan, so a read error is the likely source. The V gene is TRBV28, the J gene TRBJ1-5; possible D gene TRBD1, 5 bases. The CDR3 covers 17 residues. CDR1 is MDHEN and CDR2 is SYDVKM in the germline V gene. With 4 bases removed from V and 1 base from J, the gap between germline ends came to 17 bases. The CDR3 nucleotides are TGTGCCAGCAGTTCTACACCCCGGACAACCAGCAATCAGCCCCAGCATTCT. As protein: CASSSTPRTTSNQPQHS.

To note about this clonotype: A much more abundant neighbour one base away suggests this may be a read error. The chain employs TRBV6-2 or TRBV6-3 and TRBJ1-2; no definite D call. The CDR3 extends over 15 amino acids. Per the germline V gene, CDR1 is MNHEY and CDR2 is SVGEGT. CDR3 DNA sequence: TGTGCCTGCAGTTACCACGTCCCAGCTAACTATGGCTACACCTTC. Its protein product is CACSYHVPANYGYTF.

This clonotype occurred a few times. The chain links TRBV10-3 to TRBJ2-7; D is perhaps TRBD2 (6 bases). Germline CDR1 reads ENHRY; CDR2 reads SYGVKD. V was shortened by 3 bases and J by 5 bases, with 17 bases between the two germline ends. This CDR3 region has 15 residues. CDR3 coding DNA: TGTGCCATCAGTGACCCGGGACTCCCTCGAGACGAGCAGTACTTC. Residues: CAISDPGLPRDEQYF.

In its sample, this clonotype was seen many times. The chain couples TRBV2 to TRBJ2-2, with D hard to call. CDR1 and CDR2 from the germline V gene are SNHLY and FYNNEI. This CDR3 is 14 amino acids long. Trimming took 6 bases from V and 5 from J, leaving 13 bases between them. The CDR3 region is CASRPGSITGELFF. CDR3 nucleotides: TGTGCCAGCAGACCCGGGTCGATTACCGGGGAGCTGTTTTTT.

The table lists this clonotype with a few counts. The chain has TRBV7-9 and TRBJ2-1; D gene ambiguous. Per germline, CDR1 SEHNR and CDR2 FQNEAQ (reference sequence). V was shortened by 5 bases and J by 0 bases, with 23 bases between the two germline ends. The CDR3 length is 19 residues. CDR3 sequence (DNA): TGTGCCAGCAGCACCCCCCGTTTAGGGCGGTCGAGCTCCTACAATGAGCAGTTCTTC. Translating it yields CASSTPRLGRSSSYNEQFF.

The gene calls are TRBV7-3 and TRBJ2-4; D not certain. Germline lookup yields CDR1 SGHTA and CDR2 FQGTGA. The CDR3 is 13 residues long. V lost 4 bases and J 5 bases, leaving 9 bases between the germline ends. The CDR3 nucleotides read TGTGCCAGCAGCTCCCCCCCGGAAAACATTCAGTACTTC. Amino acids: CASSSPPENIQYF.

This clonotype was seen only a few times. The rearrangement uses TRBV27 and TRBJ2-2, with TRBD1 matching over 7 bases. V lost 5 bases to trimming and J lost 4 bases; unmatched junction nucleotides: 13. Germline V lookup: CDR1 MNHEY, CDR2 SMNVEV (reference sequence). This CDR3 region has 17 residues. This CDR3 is CASSPIHRGPSTGELFF. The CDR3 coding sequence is TGTGCCAGCAGTCCAATCCACAGGGGACCGAGCACCGGGGAGCTGTTTTTT.

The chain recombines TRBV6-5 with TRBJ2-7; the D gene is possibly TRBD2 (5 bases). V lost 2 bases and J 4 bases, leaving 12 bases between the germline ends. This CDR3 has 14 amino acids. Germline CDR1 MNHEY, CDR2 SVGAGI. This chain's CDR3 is CASSYKGSRYEQYV. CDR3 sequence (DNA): TGTGCCAGCAGTTACAAAGGGAGTCGTTACGAGCAGTACGTC.

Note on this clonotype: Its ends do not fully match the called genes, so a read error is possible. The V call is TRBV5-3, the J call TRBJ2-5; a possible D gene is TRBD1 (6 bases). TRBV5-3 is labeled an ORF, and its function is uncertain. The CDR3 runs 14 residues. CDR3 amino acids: CASSLASRGETQYF. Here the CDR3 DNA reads TGTGCCAGCAGCTTGGCGAGCAGGGGAGAGACCCAGTACTTC.